The present T cell receptor (beta chain) was sequenced within a study of blood T cells in healthy people across ages (dated by TCRdb to about 2015). About the investigation overall: Template switching captured roughly one uniquely barcoded TCR beta cDNA molecule per two T cells in model experiments. The donors were split into four age groups: young (average around 15 years), middle-aged (39), aged (about 56) and long-lived (roughly 77). To avoid experimental bias, donors of different ages were distributed randomly across sequencing lanes. Age-related changes in TCR beta repertoire diversity were measured in the study by deep sequencing normalized with unique cDNA molecular identifiers. The study analyzed two additional independent replicas of 1 million unique cDNA reads from the same blood draw for two donors, one aged 18 to 30 and one aged 80 or older. Summary of the overall study and its limitations: Estimates of total diversity from one million sequenced T cells were regarded as lower bounds and underestimates. Because the CMV infection status of the donors was unknown, age-related changes in expanded clonotypes may potentially have been confounded. The long-lived group showed more naive CD4+ T cells, fewer expanded clones and increased TCR diversity than the aged group, suggesting age selection. Bulk unsorted PBMC profiling prevented conclusive comparison of naive and antigen-experienced compartments. The percentage of naive T cells measured by flow cytometry correlated strongly with observed TCR beta diversity. Observed TCR beta diversity per million T cells fell roughly linearly with age, and a significant reduction was already apparent by age approximately 40.

This clonotype appeared once. The target of this receptor is not known. It has no much larger one-base neighbor in the sample; base qualities were not kept. To prepare the library, 5' RACE was applied. Data came from an Illumina HiSeq 2500. The second PCR ran for roughly 7 to 11 cycles and used a J-beta primer mix along with a sample-barcoded 5' primer. A template-switch 5' adaptor carrying 12 random nucleotides introduced a unique molecular identifier onto each TCR beta cDNA molecule. Each sample yielded at least 2.5 million CDR3-containing paired-end reads. First-strand cDNA synthesis was performed from all RNA using the Mint cDNA synthesis kit, with priming by a TRBC-specific oligonucleotide. Following uracil-DNA glycosylase treatment, a first 18-cycle PCR with universal primers M1SS and BC2_uni_R was performed on all cDNA. Per the authors' processing: For normalization, 1 million high-quality reads were randomly selected from each sample, with every read carrying a distinct molecular identifier. Instead of being binned into consensus sequences, reads with shared molecular identifiers were discarded. CDR3 identification, clonotype clustering and error correction used MiTCR with a Q25 quality threshold and the strictest error-elimination algorithm. Lower-bound total TCR beta diversity was estimated with a nonparametric unseen species model using Euler transformation. TCRdb trimmed the raw reads at Q25, called clones with MiXCR and kept productive beta chains. Under each unique CDR3 protein, matching rows form one entry showing the most common genes and DNA. TCRdb's processing, not the authors' own work, is the source of the V and J calls. The sample table shows about 1.8 million distinct CDR3 sequences, and about 49% are seen once. Clones ranked in the top ten supply 2.1% of the sample.

Systemically healthy Caucasian individuals from Russia, some 40 in total and aged roughly 6 to 90 years, were included as donors. Each donor gave approximately 9.3 milliliters of peripheral blood, collected into EDTA-treated Vacutainer tubes. Ficoll-Paque density-gradient centrifugation was used to isolate PBMCs, with at least 7 million per sample. Trizol reagent was used to extract total RNA from the PBMCs, yielding at least 6 micrograms per sample. Naive CD45RAhigh/CD27high T cell percentages were measured by flow cytometry on a PBMC aliquot from every donor. The sample consisted of blood. The TCR was taken from a middle-aged woman in good health.

The nucleotides are TGCAGCGGGGGGGGTAGGAATGAGCAGTTCTTC. Translated, this gives CSGGGRNEQFF. The sequence is built from TRBV29-1 and TRBJ2-1; TRBD2 agrees with 7 junctional bases. The cysteine opens and the phenylalanine closes a CDR3 of 11 amino acids. Only the CDR3 region is kept as DNA, spanning 33 bases read in frame from base 1. CDR1 SQVTM and CDR2 ANQGSEA were looked up in the germline V gene. Clipping removes 7 bases from V and 7 bases from J, with 4 as the unmatched junction base count.